These T cell receptor beta chains were read from a single sample in a study of preoperative IRX-2 immunotherapy in early breast cancer. Clones were sequenced by immunoSEQ multiplex PCR, and TCRdb holds only the in-frame ones, with some missing. The data contain around 40,000 clones, approximately 94% of them seen just once; the ten biggest clones take up about 1.6%. The sample here was tumor tissue, taken after IRX-2 immunotherapy. The receptors were sampled from a human donor with breast cancer. Both conserved end residues are part of each CDR3. A D gene is named only where the DNA matches it firmly. Only some rows state a clone size, as once, few, many or a class for expanded clones.

abundance,j_gene,v_gene,d_gene,CDR3aa,CDR3nt
NA,TRBJ2-2,TRBV10-3,NA,CAISGVGAAVTGELFF,TGTGCCATCAGTGGTGTTGGTGCGGCCGTTACCGGGGAGCTGTTTTTT
NA,TRBJ1-1,TRBV4-3,NA,CASSQEAQTEAFF,TGCGCCAGCAGCCAAGAAGCCCAGACTGAAGCTTTCTTT
NA,TRBJ2-7,TRBV4-1,NA,CASSPQQGYEQYF,TGCGCCAGCAGCCCCCAACAGGGTTACGAGCAGTACTTC
NA,TRBJ2-7,TRBV9,NA,CASSVGVGYEQYF,TGTGCCAGCAGCGTAGGTGTAGGTTACGAGCAGTACTTC
NA,TRBJ1-2,TRBV5-5,NA,CASSPLWILGQANGYTF,TGTGCCAGCAGCCCGCTTTGGATCCTGGGGCAGGCAAATGGCTACACCTTC
NA,TRBJ1-2,TRBV7-9,NA,CASSLGRNYGYTF,TGTGCCAGCAGCTTAGGCAGAAACTATGGCTACACCTTC
NA,TRBJ2-5,TRBV9,TRBD2,CASSAVGRGGRETQYF,TGTGCCAGCAGCGCCGTCGGGCGGGGGGGCAGAGAGACCCAGTACTTC
NA,TRBJ1-6,TRBV27,TRBD1,CASSLWIRDRESSPLHF,TGTGCCAGCAGTTTGTGGATTCGGGACAGGGAATCTTCACCCCTCCACTTT
NA,TRBJ2-3,TRBV28,TRBD2,CASSLEREFLDTQYF,TGTGCCAGCAGTTTAGAGCGGGAGTTCTTAGATACGCAGTATTTT
NA,TRBJ1-4,TRBV7-9,TRBD1,CASSLAGQGGKLFF,TGTGCCAGCAGCTTAGCGGGACAGGGCGGAAAACTGTTTTTT
once,TRBJ2-1,TRBV19,TRBD2,CASSITAGGMNEQFF,TGTGCCAGTAGTATTACGGCGGGAGGGATGAATGAGCAGTTCTTC
NA,TRBJ1-2,TRBV6-5,NA,CASRGQGLYGYTF,TGTGCCAGCAGGGGGCAGGGGCTCTATGGCTACACCTTC
NA,TRBJ1-4,TRBV30,NA,CACHSSPSGEKLFF,TGTGCCTGTCATAGTAGTCCTTCCGGGGAAAAACTGTTTTTT
NA,TRBJ2-1,TRBV27,TRBD2,CASSSTSGSLIVGNEQFF,TGTGCCAGCAGTTCCACTAGCGGGAGTTTGATTGTGGGCAATGAGCAGTTCTTC
NA,TRBJ2-3,TRBV5-1,TRBD2,CASSSGTTTTDTQYF,TGCGCCAGCAGCTCCGGGACTACGACCACAGATACGCAGTATTTT
NA,TRBJ2-7,TRBV27,NA,CASSWYGEQYF,TGTGCCAGCAGCTGGTATGGCGAGCAGTACTTC
NA,TRBJ2-5,TRBV5-1,NA,CASSDFTGLGTQYF,TGCGCCAGCAGCGACTTTACAGGGTTGGGGACCCAGTACTTC
once,TRBJ2-7,TRBV10-3,TRBD1,CAISERGRGREQYF,TGTGCCATCAGTGAGAGGGGCAGGGGGCGTGAGCAGTACTTC
NA,TRBJ2-2,TRBV19,TRBD1,CASTNQGNRGDTGELFF,TGTGCCAGTACCAACCAGGGGAACAGGGGGGACACCGGGGAGCTGTTTTTT
NA,TRBJ2-1,TRBV9,NA,CASSVAPSSYNEQFF,TGTGCCAGCAGCGTAGCTCCCTCGTCCTACAATGAGCAGTTCTTC
NA,TRBJ1-1,TRBV18,TRBD1,CASSPSDRLNTEAFF,TGTGCCAGCTCACCATCGGACAGGCTGAACACTGAAGCTTTCTTT
once,TRBJ2-7,TRBV6-5,TRBD1,CASTTTGGAYEQYF,TGTGCCAGCACTACGACAGGGGGGGCGTACGAGCAGTACTTC
NA,TRBJ2-2,TRBV6-5,NA,CASSPPGTGELFF,TGTGCCAGCAGCCCCCCGGGGACCGGGGAGCTGTTTTTT
NA,TRBJ1-3,TRBV28,NA,CASRTPTDGASGNTIYF,TGTGCCAGCAGGACCCCGACCGACGGAGCCTCTGGAAACACCATATATTTT
NA,TRBJ2-3,TRBV28,NA,CASSLQGTSTDTQYF,TGTGCCAGCAGTTTACAGGGGACTAGCACAGATACGCAGTATTTT
once,TRBJ2-7,TRBV2,TRBD1,CASKRTTGISHEQYF,TGTGCCAGCAAAAGAACGACAGGGATCTCCCACGAGCAGTACTTC
NA,TRBJ1-2,TRBV28,NA,CASSPGGEQTNYGYTF,TGTGCCAGCAGTCCGGGAGGGGAACAAACTAACTATGGCTACACCTTC
few,TRBJ2-3,TRBV6-1,NA,CASQGGGAADTQYF,TGTGCCAGCCAGGGGGGGGGCGCGGCAGATACGCAGTATTTT
NA,TRBJ2-3,TRBV30,NA,CAWSVGSNPGDTQYF,TGTGCCTGGAGTGTAGGATCAAACCCTGGAGATACGCAGTATTTT
NA,TRBJ2-5,TRBV19,TRBD1,CASSFSTGLETQYF,TGTGCCAGTAGTTTTTCGACAGGGCTAGAGACCCAGTACTTC
NA,TRBJ2-3,TRBV19,NA,CASRARGSTDTQYF,TGTGCCAGTAGGGCCCGAGGTAGCACAGATACGCAGTATTTT
NA,TRBJ2-3,TRBV27,TRBD2,CASSPTLAGDDTDTQYF,TGTGCCAGCAGTCCCACTCTAGCGGGCGACGACACAGATACGCAGTATTTT
NA,TRBJ2-3,TRBV5-1,TRBD1,CASSLGTAIDTQYF,TGCGCCAGCAGCCTGGGGACAGCCATAGATACGCAGTATTTT
NA,TRBJ2-5,TRBV5-1,NA,CASSLSTSRETQYF,TGCGCCAGCAGCTTATCTACTAGCCGAGAGACCCAGTACTTC
NA,TRBJ2-7,TRBV6-5,NA,CASSYGEASGLYEQYF,TGTGCCAGCAGTTACGGGGAAGCTTCCGGCTTATACGAGCAGTACTTC
NA,TRBJ2-7,TRBV7-9,TRBD1,CASSVGDSPYEQYF,TGTGCCAGCAGCGTCGGGGACAGTCCCTACGAGCAGTACTTC
NA,TRBJ1-6,TRBV5-4,NA,CASSLLQGGSPLHF,TGTGCCAGCAGCTTGTTACAGGGTGGTTCACCCCTCCACTTT
NA,TRBJ2-2,TRBV7-9,NA,CASNPVTGELFF,TGTGCCAGCAACCCCGTGACCGGGGAGCTGTTTTTT
NA,TRBJ2-1,TRBV27,NA,CASSPGLVSYNEQFF,TGTGCCAGCAGTCCCGGACTGGTCTCCTACAATGAGCAGTTCTTC
NA,TRBJ2-1,TRBV5-8,TRBD2,CASSLAMTSGSSLYNEQFF,TGTGCCAGCAGCTTGGCCATGACTAGCGGGAGCTCGCTTTACAATGAGCAGTTCTTC
NA,TRBJ2-5,TRBV10-2,TRBD2,CASRAGGTSGRGPQETQYF,TGCGCCAGCAGGGCGGGAGGGACTAGCGGGAGGGGTCCCCAAGAGACCCAGTACTTC
NA,TRBJ2-1,TRBV2,TRBD1,CASIPKGTGPYNEQFF,TGTGCCAGCATCCCCAAGGGGACAGGGCCCTACAATGAGCAGTTCTTC
once,TRBJ2-7,TRBV28,NA,CASSFVPYNYEQYF,TGTGCCAGCAGTTTCGTCCCTTACAACTACGAGCAGTACTTC
NA,TRBJ2-1,TRBV7-2,NA,CASTPGWGNNEQFF,TGTGCCAGCACCCCGGGGTGGGGGAACAATGAGCAGTTCTTC
NA,TRBJ2-5,TRBV9,NA,CASSLGQRQTQETQYF,TGTGCCAGCAGCCTTGGGCAGCGGCAGACCCAAGAGACCCAGTACTTC
NA,TRBJ2-7,TRBV5-4,NA,CASSPAGTLLEQYF,TGTGCCAGCAGTCCAGCCGGGACCCTCTTGGAGCAGTACTTC